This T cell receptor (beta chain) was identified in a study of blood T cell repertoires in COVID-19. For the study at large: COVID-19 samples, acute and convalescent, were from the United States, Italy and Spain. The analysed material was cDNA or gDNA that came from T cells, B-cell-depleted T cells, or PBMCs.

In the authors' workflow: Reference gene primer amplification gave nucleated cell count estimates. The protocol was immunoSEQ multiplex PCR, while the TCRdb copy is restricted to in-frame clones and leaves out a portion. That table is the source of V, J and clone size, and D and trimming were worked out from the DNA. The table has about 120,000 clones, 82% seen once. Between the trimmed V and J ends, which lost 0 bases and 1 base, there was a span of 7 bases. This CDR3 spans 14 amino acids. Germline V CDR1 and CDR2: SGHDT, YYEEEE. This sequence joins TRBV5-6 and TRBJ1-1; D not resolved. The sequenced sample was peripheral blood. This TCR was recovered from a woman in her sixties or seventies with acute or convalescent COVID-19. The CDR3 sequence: CASSLAGWNTEAFF. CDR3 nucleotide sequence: TGTGCCAGCAGCTTGGCGGGGTGGAACACTGAAGCTTTCTTT. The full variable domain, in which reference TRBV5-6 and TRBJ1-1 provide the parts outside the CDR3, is DAGVTQSPTHLIKTRGQQVTLRCSPKSGHDTVSWYQQALGQGPQFIFQYYEEEERQRGNFPDRFSGHQFPNYSSELNVNALLLGDSALYLCASSLAGWNTEAFFGQGTRLTVV.